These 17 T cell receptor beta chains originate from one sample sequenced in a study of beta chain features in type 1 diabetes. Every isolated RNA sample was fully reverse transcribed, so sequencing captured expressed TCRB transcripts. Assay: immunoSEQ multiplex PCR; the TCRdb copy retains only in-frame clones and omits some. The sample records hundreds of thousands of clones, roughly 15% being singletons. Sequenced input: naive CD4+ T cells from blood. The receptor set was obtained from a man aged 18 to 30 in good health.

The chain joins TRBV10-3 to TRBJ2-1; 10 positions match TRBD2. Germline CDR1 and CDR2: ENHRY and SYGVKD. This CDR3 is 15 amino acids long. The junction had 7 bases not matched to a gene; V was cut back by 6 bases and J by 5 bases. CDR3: CAISLAGDRDNEQFF. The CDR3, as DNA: TGTGCCATCAGCCTAGCGGGAGATAGGGACAATGAGCAGTTCTTC.

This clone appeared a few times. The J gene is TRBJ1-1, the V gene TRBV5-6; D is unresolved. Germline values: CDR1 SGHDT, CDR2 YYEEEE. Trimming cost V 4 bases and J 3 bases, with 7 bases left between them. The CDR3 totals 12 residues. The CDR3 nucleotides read TGTGCCAGCAGCCGCCTTGACACTGAAGCTTTCTTT. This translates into CASSRLDTEAFF.

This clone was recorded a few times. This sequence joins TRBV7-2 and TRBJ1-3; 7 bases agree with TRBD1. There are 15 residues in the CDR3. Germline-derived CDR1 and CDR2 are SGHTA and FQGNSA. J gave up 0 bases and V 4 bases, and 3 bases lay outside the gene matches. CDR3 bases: TGTGCCAGCAGCTCGGGACAGCACTCTGGAAACACCATATATTTT. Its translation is CASSSGQHSGNTIYF.

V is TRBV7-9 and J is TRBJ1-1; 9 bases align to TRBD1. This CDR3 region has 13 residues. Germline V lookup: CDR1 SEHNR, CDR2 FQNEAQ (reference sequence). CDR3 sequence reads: CASKETGGTEAFF. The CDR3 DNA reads TGTGCGTCAAAAGAGACAGGGGGCACTGAAGCTTTCTTT.

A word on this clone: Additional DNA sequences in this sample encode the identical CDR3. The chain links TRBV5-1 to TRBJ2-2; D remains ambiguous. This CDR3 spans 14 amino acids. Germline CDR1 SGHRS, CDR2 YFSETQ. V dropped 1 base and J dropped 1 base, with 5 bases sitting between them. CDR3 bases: TGCGCCAGCAGCTTGTCCGGGAACACCGGGGAGCTGTTTTTT. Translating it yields CASSLSGNTGELFF.

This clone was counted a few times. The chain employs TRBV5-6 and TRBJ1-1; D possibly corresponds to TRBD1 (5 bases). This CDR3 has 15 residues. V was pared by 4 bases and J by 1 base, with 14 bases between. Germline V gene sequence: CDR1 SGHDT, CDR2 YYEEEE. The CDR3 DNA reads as TGTGCCAGCAGCCGGAAGGGACGGGAGAACACTGAAGCTTTCTTT. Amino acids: CASSRKGRENTEAFF. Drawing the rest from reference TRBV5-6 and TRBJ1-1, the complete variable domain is DAGVTQSPTHLIKTRGQQVTLRCSPKSGHDTVSWYQQALGQGPQFIFQYYEEEERQRGNFPDRFSGHQFPNYSSELNVNALLLGDSALYLCASSRKGRENTEAFFGQGTRLTVV.

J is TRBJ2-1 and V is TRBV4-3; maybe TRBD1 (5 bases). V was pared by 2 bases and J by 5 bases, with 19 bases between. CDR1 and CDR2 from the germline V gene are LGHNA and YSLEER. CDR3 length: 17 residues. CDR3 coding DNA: TGCGCCAGCAGCCAACTAAGAAATGGGGCGGTCAACAATGAGCAGTTCTTC. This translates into CASSQLRNGAVNNEQFF.

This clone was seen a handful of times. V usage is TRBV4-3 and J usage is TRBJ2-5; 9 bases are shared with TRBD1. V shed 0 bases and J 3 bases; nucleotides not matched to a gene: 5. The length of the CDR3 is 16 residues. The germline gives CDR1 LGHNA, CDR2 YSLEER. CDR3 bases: TGCGCCAGCAGCCAAGATGGGACAGGGATCAAAGAGACCCAGTACTTC. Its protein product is CASSQDGTGIKETQYF.

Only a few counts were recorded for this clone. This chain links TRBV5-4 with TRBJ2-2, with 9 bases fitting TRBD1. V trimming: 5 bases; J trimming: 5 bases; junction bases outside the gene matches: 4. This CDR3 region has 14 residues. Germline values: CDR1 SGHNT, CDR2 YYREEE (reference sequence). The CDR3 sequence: CASSGTGFTGELFF. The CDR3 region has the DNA TGTGCCAGCAGTGGGACAGGGTTTACCGGGGAGCTGTTTTTT.

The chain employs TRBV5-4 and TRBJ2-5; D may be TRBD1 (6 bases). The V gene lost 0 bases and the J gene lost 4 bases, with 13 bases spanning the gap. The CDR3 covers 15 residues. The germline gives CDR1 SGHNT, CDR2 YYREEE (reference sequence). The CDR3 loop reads CASSLAPRGGETQYF. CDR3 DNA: TGTGCCAGCAGCTTGGCCCCCAGGGGTGGAGAGACCCAGTACTTC.

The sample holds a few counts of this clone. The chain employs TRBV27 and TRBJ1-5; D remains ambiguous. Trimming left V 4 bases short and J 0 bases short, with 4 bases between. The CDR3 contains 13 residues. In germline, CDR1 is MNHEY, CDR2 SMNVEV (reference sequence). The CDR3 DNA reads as TGTGCCAGCAGTTCGTATAGCAATCAGCCCCAGCATTTT. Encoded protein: CASSSYSNQPQHF.

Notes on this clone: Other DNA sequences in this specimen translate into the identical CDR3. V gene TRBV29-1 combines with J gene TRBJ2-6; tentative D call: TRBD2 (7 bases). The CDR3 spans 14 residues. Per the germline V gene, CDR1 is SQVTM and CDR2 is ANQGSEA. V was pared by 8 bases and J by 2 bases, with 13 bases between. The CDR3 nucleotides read TGCAGCACTAGAGGGGGGGCTGGGGCCAACGTCCTGACTTTC. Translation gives CSTRGGAGANVLTF.

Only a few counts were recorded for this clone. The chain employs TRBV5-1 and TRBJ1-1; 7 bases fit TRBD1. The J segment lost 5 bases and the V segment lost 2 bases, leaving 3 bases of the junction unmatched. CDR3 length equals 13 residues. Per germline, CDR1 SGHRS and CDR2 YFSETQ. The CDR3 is CASSFSQGTEAFF. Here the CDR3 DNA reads TGCGCCAGCAGCTTCTCACAGGGGACTGAAGCTTTCTTT.

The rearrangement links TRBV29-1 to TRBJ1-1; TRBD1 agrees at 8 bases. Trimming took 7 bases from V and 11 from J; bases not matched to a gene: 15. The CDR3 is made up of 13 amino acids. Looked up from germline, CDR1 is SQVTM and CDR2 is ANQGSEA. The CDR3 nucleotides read TGCAGCGGTTTCATCGGGGGAACAGGGGGTGCTTTCTTT. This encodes CSGFIGGTGGAFF.

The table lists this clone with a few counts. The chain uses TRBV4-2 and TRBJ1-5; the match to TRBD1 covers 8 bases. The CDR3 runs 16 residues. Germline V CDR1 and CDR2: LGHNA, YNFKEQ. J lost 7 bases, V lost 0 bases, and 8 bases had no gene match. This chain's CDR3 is CASSQDRGRTGQPQHF. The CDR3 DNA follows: TGTGCCAGCAGCCAAGATCGGGGAAGGACAGGGCAGCCCCAGCATTTT.

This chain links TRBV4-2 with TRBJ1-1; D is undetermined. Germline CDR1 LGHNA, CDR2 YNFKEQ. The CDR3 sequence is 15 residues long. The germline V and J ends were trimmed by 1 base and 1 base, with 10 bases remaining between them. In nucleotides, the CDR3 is TGTGCCAGCAGCCAAGGGCGAGGAGAGAACACTGAAGCTTTCTTT. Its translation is CASSQGRGENTEAFF.

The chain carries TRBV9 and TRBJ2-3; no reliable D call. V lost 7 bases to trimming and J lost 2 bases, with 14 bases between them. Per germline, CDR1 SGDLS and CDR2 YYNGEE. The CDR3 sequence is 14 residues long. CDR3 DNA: TGTGCCAGCGGCCAGCGACACATCACAGATACGCAGTATTTT. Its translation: CASGQRHITDTQYF. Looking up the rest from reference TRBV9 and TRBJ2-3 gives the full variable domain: DSGVTQTPKHLITATGQRVTLRCSPRSGDLSVYWYQQSLDQGLQFLIQYYNGEERAKGNILERFSAQQFPDLHSELNLSSLELGDSALYFCASGQRHITDTQYFGPGTRLTVL.